This is a list of T cell receptor beta chains from one sample in a study of human T cells and chemical hapten exposure. TCRdb re-analysed the RACE reads in MiXCR, keeping a single row per CDR3 protein. Of some 300,000 distinct CDR3 sequences listed, 4.5% to 7% are singletons. The sequencing used whole blood, collected in connection with sensitization to the hapten diphenylcyclopropenone (DPC). The receptor source for this set is a young woman with alopecia areata. Some clones in this sample may be carry-over from other donors' samples. Both conserved end residues are part of each CDR3. Size tells how often a clone was seen (once, few, many) or the class of an expanded clone, and some rows leave it out.

size	length	V	J	CDR3
many	12	TRBV2	TRBJ2-1	CASSGTYNEQFF
few	13	TRBV29-1	TRBJ1-2	CSAPGEGANGYTF
.	15	TRBV6-2/TRBV6-3	TRBJ1-5	CASSREAPQDQPQHF
.	16	TRBV27	TRBJ1-4	CASSLGRTGVNEKLFF
.	17	TRBV4-1	TRBJ2-3	CASSQEWRGGSTDTQYF
many	15	TRBV5-4	TRBJ2-4	CASSLATGSTNIQYF
many	17	TRBV9	TRBJ2-1	CASSVTDSPSSYNEQFF
many	15	TRBV4-3	TRBJ1-1	CASSQVSGPLTEAFF
many	11	TRBV3-1	TRBJ2-1	CASSQGGGQFF
.	14	TRBV28	TRBJ2-7	CASSIPGHPYEQYF
.	12	TRBV12-3/TRBV12-4	TRBJ2-5	CASSTNQETQYF
.	12	TRBV20-1	TRBJ1-1	CSASWQNTEAFF
many	15	TRBV2	TRBJ1-5	CASSDSGQGPQPQHF
.	15	TRBV18	TRBJ2-7	CASSPPGLSGHEQYF
many	15	TRBV7-9	TRBJ1-1	CASSLGGMGDTEAFF
.	15	TRBV5-1	TRBJ2-2	CASSGGQGFSGELFF
few	13	TRBV20-1	TRBJ1-4	CSATLITGEKLFF
.	15	TRBV5-1	TRBJ2-5	CASSQGPTKKETQYF
.	16	TRBV5-1	TRBJ2-1	CASSVSPSSSYNEQFF
many	13	TRBV29-1	TRBJ1-1	CSVPSPLGTEAFF
many	12	TRBV3-1	TRBJ2-1	CASSQGGNEQFF
.	19	TRBV4-1	TRBJ1-2	CASSQEEVPGTGYDYGYTF
.	16	TRBV7-9	TRBJ2-5	CASSSNRDRGQETQYF
many	15	TRBV10-3	TRBJ1-3	CAISGGPNSGNTIYF
few	16	TRBV18	TRBJ1-1	CASSPGFGAQNTEAFF
.	16	TRBV27	TRBJ2-7	CASSLNSGQGGFLEYF
.	14	TRBV10-3	TRBJ2-7	CAISDGTGSYEQYF
few	19	TRBV7-4	TRBJ2-1	CASSSTRTSGGPATSEQFF
.	14	TRBV25-1	TRBJ1-1	CASSDVTENTEAFF
many	17	TRBV5-1	TRBJ1-4	CASSPGRGGTTNEKLFF
many	15	TRBV6-1	TRBJ2-7	CASSPGQFSSYEQYF
.	12	TRBV18	TRBJ2-2	CASSPPLKELFF
few	17	TRBV4-3	TRBJ2-7	CASSHVVGVGSSYEQYF
.	15	TRBV25-1	TRBJ1-6	CASSEQGSYNSPLHF
.	14	TRBV7-6	TRBJ2-7	CASSLEETGGEQYF
many	15	TRBV6-4	TRBJ2-3	CASSEVGQGTDTQYF
.	15	TRBV5-1	TRBJ1-2	CASSSGQGENYGYTF
many	15	TRBV7-7	TRBJ2-1	CASSSDRGSYNEQFF
.	12	TRBV7-9	TRBJ2-7	CASSLGRPEQYF
few	15	TRBV6-1	TRBJ1-5	CASTDRGYSNQPQHF
many	11	TRBV10-3	TRBJ1-1	CATRDRGLAFF